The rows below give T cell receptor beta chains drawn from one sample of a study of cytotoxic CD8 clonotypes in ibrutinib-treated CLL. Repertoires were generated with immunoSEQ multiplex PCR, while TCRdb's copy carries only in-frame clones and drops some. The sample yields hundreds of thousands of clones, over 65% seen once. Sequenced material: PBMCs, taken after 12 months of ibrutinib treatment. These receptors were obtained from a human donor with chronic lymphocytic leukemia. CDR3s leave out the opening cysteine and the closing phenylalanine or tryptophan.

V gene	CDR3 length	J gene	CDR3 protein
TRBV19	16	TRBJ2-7	ASSRRTSPSGSAHEQY
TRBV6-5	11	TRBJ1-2	ASSTTGTSGYT
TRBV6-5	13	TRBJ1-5	ASSYVGQSNQPQH
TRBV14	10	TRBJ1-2	ASSSQGVSYT
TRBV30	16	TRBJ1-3	AWSVGGTERERGNTIY
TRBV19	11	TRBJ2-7	ASSTGNSYEQY
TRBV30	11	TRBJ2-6	AWSLQGANVLT
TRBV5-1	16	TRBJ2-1	ASSLVVGEGAAANEQF
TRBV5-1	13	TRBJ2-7	ASSMTSGGSYEQY
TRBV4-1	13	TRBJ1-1	ASSQAVRGNTEAF
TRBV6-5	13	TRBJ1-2	ASTTLGTRQVGYT
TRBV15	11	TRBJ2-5	ATSSWGGETQY
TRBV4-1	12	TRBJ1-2	ASSQNPADYGYT
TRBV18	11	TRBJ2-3	ASGQGSTDTQY
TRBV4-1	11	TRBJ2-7	ASSRTGSYEQY
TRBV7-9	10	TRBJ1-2	ASSLERAGYT
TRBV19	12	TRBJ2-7	ASSTQGQSYEQY
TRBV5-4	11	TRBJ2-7	ASSPGRNYEQY
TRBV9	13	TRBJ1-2	ASSTRTGGSYGYT
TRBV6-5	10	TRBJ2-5	ASSYSGETQY
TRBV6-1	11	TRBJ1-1	ASSVGHDTEAF
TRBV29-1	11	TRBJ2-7	SVFRDRKNEQY
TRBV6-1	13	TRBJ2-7	ASSSGAFVGYEQY
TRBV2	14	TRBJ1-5	ASSHAPGGGNQPQH
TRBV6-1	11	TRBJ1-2	ASSVVPVYGYT
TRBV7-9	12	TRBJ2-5	ASSEFIVQETQY
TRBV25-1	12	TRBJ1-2	ASSELSSNYGYT
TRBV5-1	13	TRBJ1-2	ASSLTGTQPESYT
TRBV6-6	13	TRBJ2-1	ASSDTTGFYNEQF
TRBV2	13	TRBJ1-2	ASRGTVLINYGYT
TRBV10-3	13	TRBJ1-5	AIRGDSPNDQPQH
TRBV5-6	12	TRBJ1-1	ASRPQGAITEAF
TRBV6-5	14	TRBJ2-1	ASSSGILKVYNEQF
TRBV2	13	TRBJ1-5	ASRLRWTDNQPQH
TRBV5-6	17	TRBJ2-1	ASSSGLAGYRSSYNEQF
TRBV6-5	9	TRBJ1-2	ASSVAGGYT